Sequencing of this TCR beta chain was carried out in a study of T cells in Graves' hyperthyroidism and ophthalmopathy. Study-wide findings and caveats: Model predictions of ophthalmopathy came a median around 6.5 months before onset. Ophthalmopathy was told apart from stable hyperthyroidism by a 13 V-J model.

In the case of this clonotype: The antigen is undetermined. The junction differs from germline at one of its ends, possibly a read error.

RNA transcripts gave rise to amplified TCR beta CDR3 regions. During a first-round RT-PCR of the TCR CDR3, the HTBI primer set was used. TCRdb used MiXCR to reprocess the multiplex PCR reads, holding one entry per CDR3 protein. The data contain over 700,000 distinct CDR3 sequences, 30% to 40% of them singletons. CDR1 SGHAT and CDR2 FQNNGV come from the germline V gene. The CDR3 is made up of 14 amino acids. Over 18 months, lack of ophthalmopathy progression marked Graves' hyperthyroidism as stable. Disease duration under 2 months; hyperthyroidism patients were aged 18 to 65. This sequence was found in a woman aged 40 to 50 with Graves' hyperthyroidism. The chain uses TRBV11-2 and TRBJ2-7, with 7 bases fitting TRBD2. The J call is doubtful: the DNA matches TRBJ2-1 better. Sequenced: blood. The CDR3 nucleotides read TGTGCCAGCAGCTTGTCGGGAGGCTACGATGAGCAGTTCTTC. It is translated as CASSLSGGYDEQFF.